This passage covers 6 T cell receptor beta chains from one sample sequenced in a study of blood T cell repertoires in COVID-19. Here immunoSEQ multiplex PCR was the method, and the copy in TCRdb shows in-frame clones only, minus some. The data hold 350,000 or so clones, with around 90% observed a single time. Specimen: PBMCs or T cells enriched from blood (not recorded which). The receptors stem from a woman aged 30 to 39 who had recovered from COVID-19.

The table lists this clone with a count of one. The CDR3 here is CASSARNFGGYSNQPQHF. As DNA, the CDR3 is TGTGCCAGCAGCGCACGCAACTTCGGGGGGTATAGCAATCAGCCCCAGCATTTT. The V gene is TRBV7-8, the J gene TRBJ1-5; possible D gene TRBD1, 5 bases. The germline gives CDR1 SGHVS, CDR2 FQNEAQ. Deletions cut 5 bases from V and 0 bases from J, with 20 bases between. CDR3 length: 18 amino acids.

The chain joins TRBV7-3 to TRBJ1-2, with 7 bases that match TRBD1. After removal of 5 bases from V and 7 bases from J, the junction contained 7 bases not matched to a gene. Germline V gene lookup returns CDR1 SGHTA and CDR2 FQGTGA. The CDR3 contains 13 residues. As DNA, the CDR3 is TGTGCCAGCAGCGTTACGACAGGGATTGGCTACACCTTC. It codes for CASSVTTGIGYTF.

V usage is TRBV11-2 and J usage is TRBJ1-2; D call uncertain. This CDR3 has 13 residues. V was pared by 0 bases and J by 4 bases, with 6 bases between. CDR1 is SGHAT and CDR2 is FQNNGV in the germline V gene. CDR3 sequence (DNA): TGTGCCAGCAGCTTAGACCTCTCCTATGGCTACACCTTC. Protein: CASSLDLSYGYTF.

The chain uses TRBV5-6 and TRBJ1-2; 10 bases fit TRBD1. CDR1 is SGHDT and CDR2 is YYEEEE in the germline V gene. Unmatched junction bases numbered 7, after V lost 5 bases and J lost 3 bases. The CDR3 totals 15 residues. CDR3 sequence (DNA): TGTGCCAGCAGGTCCGGGACAGGGGTATACTATGGCTACACCTTC. Translating it yields CASRSGTGVYYGYTF. Full variable domain (outside the CDR3, taken from reference TRBV5-6 and TRBJ1-2): DAGVTQSPTHLIKTRGQQVTLRCSPKSGHDTVSWYQQALGQGPQFIFQYYEEEERQRGNFPDRFSGHQFPNYSSELNVNALLLGDSALYLCASRSGTGVYYGYTFGSGTRLTVV.

The chain links TRBV7-2 to TRBJ2-7, with 11 nucleotides matching TRBD1. The trim removed 5 bases at V and 4 bases at J, leaving 7 bases unmatched. Germline V gives CDR1 SGHTA, CDR2 FQGNSA. The CDR3 runs to 15 residues. The CDR3 sequence: CASSPGQGATYEQYF. The CDR3 region has the DNA TGTGCCAGCAGCCCCGGACAGGGGGCAACTTACGAGCAGTACTTC.

The chain carries TRBV2 and TRBJ2-2; 7 bases line up with TRBD2. Germline V gene sequence: CDR1 SNHLY, CDR2 FYNNEI. This CDR3 has 16 residues. J gave up 0 bases and V 4 bases, and 5 bases lay outside the gene matches. In DNA, the CDR3 is TGTGCCAGCAGTGGAGGACTAGAAACGAACACCGGGGAGCTGTTTTTT. Its translation is CASSGGLETNTGELFF.